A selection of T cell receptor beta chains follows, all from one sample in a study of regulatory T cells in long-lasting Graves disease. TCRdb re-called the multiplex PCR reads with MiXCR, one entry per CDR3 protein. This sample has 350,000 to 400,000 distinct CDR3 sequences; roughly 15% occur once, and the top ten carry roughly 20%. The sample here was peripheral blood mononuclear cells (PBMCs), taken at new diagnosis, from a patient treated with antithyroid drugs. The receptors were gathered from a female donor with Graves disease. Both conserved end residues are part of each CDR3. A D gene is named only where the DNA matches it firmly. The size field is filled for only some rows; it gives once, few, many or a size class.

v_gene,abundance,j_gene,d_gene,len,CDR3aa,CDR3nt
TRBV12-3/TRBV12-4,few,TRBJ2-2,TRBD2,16,CASSPGTSGDTGELFF,TGTGCCAGCAGTCCCGGGACTAGCGGGGATACCGGGGAGCTGTTTTTT
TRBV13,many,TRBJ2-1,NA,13,CASSVRDPNEQFF,TGTGCCAGCAGCGTCCGGGACCCCAATGAGCAGTTCTTC
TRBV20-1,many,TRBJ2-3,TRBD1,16,CSAGQGTTTYTDTQYF,TGCAGTGCCGGACAGGGGACAACAACCTACACAGATACGCAGTATTTT
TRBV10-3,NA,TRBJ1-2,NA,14,CAISESVDFYGYTF,TGTGCCATCAGTGAGTCGGTCGATTTTTATGGCTACACCTTC
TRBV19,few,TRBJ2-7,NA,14,CASSIGGRTYEQYF,TGTGCCAGTAGTATTGGGGGGCGAACCTACGAGCAGTACTTC
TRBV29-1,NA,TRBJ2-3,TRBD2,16,CSVRGGDKYGTDTQYF,TGCAGCGTCCGCGGGGGGGACAAGTACGGAACAGATACGCAGTATTTT
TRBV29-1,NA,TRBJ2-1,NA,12,CSVGDSDNEQFF,TGCAGCGTAGGAGACAGTGACAATGAGCAGTTCTTC
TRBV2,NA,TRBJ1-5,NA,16,CASTPEGLLGTDTQHF,TGTGCCAGCACCCCGGAGGGGCTTTTGGGCACAGATACGCAGCATTTT
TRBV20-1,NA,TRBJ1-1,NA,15,CSARDRSSRNTEAFF,TGCAGTGCTAGGGATAGGAGCAGCCGTAACACTGAAGCTTTCTTT
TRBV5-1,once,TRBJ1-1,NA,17,CASSLDFESGMNTEAFF,TGCGCCAGCAGCTTGGACTTCGAAAGCGGGATGAACACTGAAGCTTTCTTT
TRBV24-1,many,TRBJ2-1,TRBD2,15,CATSDSSGRADEQFF,TGTGCCACCAGTGATTCAAGCGGGAGAGCAGATGAGCAGTTCTTC
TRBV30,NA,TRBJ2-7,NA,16,CAWKHGPVQRTYEQYF,TGTGCCTGGAAGCATGGCCCCGTCCAGCGTACCTACGAGCAGTACTTC
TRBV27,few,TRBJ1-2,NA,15,CASSLVWGQDYGYTF,TGTGCCAGCAGTTTGGTTTGGGGGCAAGACTATGGCTACACCTTC
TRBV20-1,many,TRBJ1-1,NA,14,CSARSRVLGTEAFF,TGCAGTGCTAGATCCAGGGTCCTCGGCACTGAAGCTTTCTTT
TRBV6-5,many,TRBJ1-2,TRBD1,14,CASSYQGQGVGYTF,TGTGCCAGCAGTTACCAAGGACAGGGGGTTGGCTACACCTTC
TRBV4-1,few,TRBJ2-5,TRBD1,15,CASSRVTGKEETQYF,TGCGCCAGCAGCCGAGTGACAGGGAAGGAAGAGACCCAGTACTTC
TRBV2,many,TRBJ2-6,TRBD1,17,CASTPTGGVSRANVLTF,TGTGCCAGCACCCCCACAGGGGGCGTCAGCCGGGCCAACGTCCTGACTTTC
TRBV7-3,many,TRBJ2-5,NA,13,CASSSQPDETQYF,TGTGCCAGCAGCTCACAACCCGACGAGACCCAGTACTTC
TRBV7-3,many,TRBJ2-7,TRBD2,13,CASSSSGGSEQYF,TGTGCCAGCAGCTCCAGCGGGGGGTCCGAGCAGTACTTC
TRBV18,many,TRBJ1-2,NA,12,CASSPTDYGYTF,TGTGCCAGCTCACCGACAGACTATGGCTACACCTTC
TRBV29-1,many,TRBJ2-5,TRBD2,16,CSVFSLAGGKQETQYF,TGCAGCGTTTTTTCACTAGCGGGGGGAAAGCAAGAGACCCAGTACTTC
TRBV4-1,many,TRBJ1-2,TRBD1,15,CASSPGRGPNYGYTF,TGCGCCAGCAGCCCCGGGAGGGGGCCTAACTATGGCTACACCTTC
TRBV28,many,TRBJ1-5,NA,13,CASSLPDPTPQHF,TGTGCCAGCAGTTTACCTGACCCCACGCCCCAGCATTTT
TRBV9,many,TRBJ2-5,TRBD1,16,CASSGRTGGGGETQYF,TGTGCCAGCAGCGGCAGGACAGGGGGCGGCGGGGAGACCCAGTACTTC
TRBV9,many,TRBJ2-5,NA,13,CASSVGAWETQYF,TGTGCCAGCAGCGTAGGGGCGTGGGAGACCCAGTACTTC
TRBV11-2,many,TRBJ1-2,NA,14,CASSSADLNYGYTF,TGTGCCAGCAGCTCGGCGGACCTTAACTATGGCTACACCTTC
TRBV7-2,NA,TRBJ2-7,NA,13,CASSLDLQGEQYF,TGTGCCAGCAGCTTAGACCTCCAGGGCGAGCAGTACTTC
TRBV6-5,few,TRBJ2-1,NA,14,CASSYSPQGGEQFF,TGTGCCAGCAGTTACTCCCCCCAGGGAGGTGAGCAGTTCTTC
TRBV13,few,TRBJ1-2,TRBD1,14,CASSLWTGDPGYTF,TGTGCCAGCAGCCTATGGACAGGGGACCCGGGCTACACCTTC
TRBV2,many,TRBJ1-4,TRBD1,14,CASSEGQANEKLFF,TGTGCCAGCAGTGAGGGACAGGCTAATGAAAAACTGTTTTTT
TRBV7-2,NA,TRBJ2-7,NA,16,CASSLQSAAVVGEQYF,TGTGCCAGCAGCTTACAATCGGCAGCGGTAGTAGGCGAGCAGTACTTC
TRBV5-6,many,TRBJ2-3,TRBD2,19,CASSPENWGLAGSTDTQYF,TGTGCCAGCAGCCCGGAAAACTGGGGACTAGCGGGGAGCACAGATACGCAGTATTTT
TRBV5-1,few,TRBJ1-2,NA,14,CASRADRANYGYTF,TGCGCCAGCAGAGCGGACAGAGCTAACTATGGCTACACCTTC
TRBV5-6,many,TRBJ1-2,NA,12,CASSPGKYGYTF,TGTGCCAGCAGCCCGGGCAAGTATGGCTACACCTTC
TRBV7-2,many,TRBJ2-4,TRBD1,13,CASSFDRENIQYF,TGTGCCAGCAGCTTCGACAGGGAGAACATTCAGTACTTC
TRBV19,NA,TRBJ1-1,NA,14,CASIWRGQVTEAFF,TGTGCCAGTATTTGGAGGGGCCAGGTCACTGAAGCTTTCTTT
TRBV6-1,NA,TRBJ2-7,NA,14,CASLYPGEGNEQYF,TGTGCCAGCCTATATCCGGGCGAAGGGAACGAGCAGTACTTC
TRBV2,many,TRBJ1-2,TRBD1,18,CASRPAGTGKDANYGYTF,TGTGCCAGCAGGCCCGCGGGGACAGGAAAAGACGCTAACTATGGCTACACCTTC
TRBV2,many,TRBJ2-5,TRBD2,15,CASKIGTSGQETQYF,TGTGCCAGCAAGATCGGGACTAGCGGCCAAGAGACCCAGTACTTC
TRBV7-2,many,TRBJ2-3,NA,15,CASSLVRPPTDTQYF,TGTGCCAGCAGCTTAGTCCGGCCTCCCACAGATACGCAGTATTTT
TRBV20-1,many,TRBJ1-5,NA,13,CSATRQTNQPQHF,TGCAGTGCTACCCGACAGACAAATCAGCCCCAGCATTTT
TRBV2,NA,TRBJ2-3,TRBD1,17,CASSERGTGQPGIRQYF,TGTGCCAGCAGTGAAAGGGGGACAGGGCAACCGGGTATTAGGCAGTATTTT
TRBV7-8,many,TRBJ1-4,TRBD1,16,CASSLLSGQGGEKLFF,TGTGCCAGCAGCTTACTATCCGGACAGGGTGGTGAAAAACTGTTTTTT
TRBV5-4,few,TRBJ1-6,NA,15,CASSNLQWGSSPLHF,TGTGCCAGCAGCAATCTACAGTGGGGGAGTTCACCCCTCCACTTT
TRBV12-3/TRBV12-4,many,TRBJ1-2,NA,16,CTSSPWTAKAYYGYTF,TGTACCAGCAGTCCTTGGACAGCGAAAGCTTACTATGGCTACACCTTC
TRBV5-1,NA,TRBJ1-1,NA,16,CASSPVGRRRTTEAFF,TGCGCCAGCAGCCCTGTGGGACGCAGGAGGACCACTGAAGCTTTCTTT